This TCR beta chain was found in a study of cytomegalovirus exposure and HLA in healthy donors. Study-wide results and caveats: The productive fraction for most TCR beta V segments was about 87% or about 30% in an earlier analysis. More clonal expansion characterized HLA-associated TCR beta chains than equally common others in a later analysis. Presence/absence analyses took donor sequencing depth as roughly uniform.

This clone was counted a single time. The antigen is not known. PCR used 60 Vbeta primers and 13 Jbeta primers. Clones were read by immunoSEQ multiplex PCR, and TCRdb kept only the in-frame ones, dropping some. The profile shows some 130,000 clones, 55% to 80% of them singletons. Sequences were obtained from PBMCs. The sequence was obtained from a woman aged 35 to 49 in good health and CMV-seronegative.

CDR3: CASSESASGGTTDTQYF. As DNA, the CDR3 is TGCGCCAGCAGTGAGTCGGCTAGCGGGGGGACCACAGATACGCAGTATTTT. This rearrangement joins TRBV10-1 to TRBJ2-3; 11 bases are shared with TRBD2. V lost 0 bases, J lost 2 bases, and 4 bases stayed unmatched. This CDR3 is 17 amino acids long. The germline gives CDR1 WNHNN, CDR2 SYGVQD (reference sequence).